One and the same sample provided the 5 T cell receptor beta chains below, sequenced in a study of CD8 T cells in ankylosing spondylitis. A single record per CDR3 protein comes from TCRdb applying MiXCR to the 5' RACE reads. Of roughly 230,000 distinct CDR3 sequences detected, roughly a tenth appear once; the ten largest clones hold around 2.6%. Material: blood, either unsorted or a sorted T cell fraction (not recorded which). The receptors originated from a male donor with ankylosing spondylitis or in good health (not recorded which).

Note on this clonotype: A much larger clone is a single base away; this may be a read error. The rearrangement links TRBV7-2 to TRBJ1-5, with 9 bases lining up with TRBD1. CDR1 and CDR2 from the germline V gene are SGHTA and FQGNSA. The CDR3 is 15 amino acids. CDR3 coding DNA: TGTGTCAGCAGCTTATACAGGGGGCTAGGGCAGCCCCAGCATTTT. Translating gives CVSSLYRGLGQPQHF.

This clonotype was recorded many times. The DNA of the CDR3 is TGCAGTGCTGTCCAGGGGAAGGGTGAAAAACTGTTTTTT. Protein sequence: CSAVQGKGEKLFF. V usage is TRBV20-1 and J usage is TRBJ1-4, with D tentatively TRBD1 (6 bases). Trimming cost V 5 bases and J 7 bases, with 14 bases left between them. The CDR3 is 13 residues long. Germline V lookup: CDR1 DFQATT, CDR2 SNEGSKA (reference sequence).

DNA for the CDR3: TGTGCCAGCAGTCGGATCCTTTATAACCAAGAGACCCAGTACTTC. Encoded protein: CASSRILYNQETQYF. The V and J genes are TRBV6-1 and TRBJ2-5; D ambiguous. There are 15 residues in the CDR3. Germline CDR1 and CDR2: MNHNS and SASEGT. Trimming pared 5 bases from V and 0 bases from J, leaving 13 bases between.

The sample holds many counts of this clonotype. As DNA, the CDR3 is TGCAGTGCTAGGGATCCAGGGCGGTCTGAAGCTTTCTTT. Its protein product is CSARDPGRSEAFF. The chain recombines TRBV20-1 with TRBJ1-1; the D gene is possibly TRBD1 (5 bases). CDR3 length: 13 residues. Germline CDR1 DFQATT, CDR2 SNEGSKA (reference sequence). With 3 bases removed from V and 6 bases from J, the gap between germline ends came to 14 bases.

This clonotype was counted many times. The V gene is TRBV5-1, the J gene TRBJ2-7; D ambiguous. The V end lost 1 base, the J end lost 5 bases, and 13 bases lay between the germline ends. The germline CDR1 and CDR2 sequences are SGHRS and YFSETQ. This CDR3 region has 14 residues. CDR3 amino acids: CASSLSTPADEQYF. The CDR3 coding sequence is TGCGCCAGCAGCTTGAGTACTCCTGCCGACGAGCAGTACTTC.